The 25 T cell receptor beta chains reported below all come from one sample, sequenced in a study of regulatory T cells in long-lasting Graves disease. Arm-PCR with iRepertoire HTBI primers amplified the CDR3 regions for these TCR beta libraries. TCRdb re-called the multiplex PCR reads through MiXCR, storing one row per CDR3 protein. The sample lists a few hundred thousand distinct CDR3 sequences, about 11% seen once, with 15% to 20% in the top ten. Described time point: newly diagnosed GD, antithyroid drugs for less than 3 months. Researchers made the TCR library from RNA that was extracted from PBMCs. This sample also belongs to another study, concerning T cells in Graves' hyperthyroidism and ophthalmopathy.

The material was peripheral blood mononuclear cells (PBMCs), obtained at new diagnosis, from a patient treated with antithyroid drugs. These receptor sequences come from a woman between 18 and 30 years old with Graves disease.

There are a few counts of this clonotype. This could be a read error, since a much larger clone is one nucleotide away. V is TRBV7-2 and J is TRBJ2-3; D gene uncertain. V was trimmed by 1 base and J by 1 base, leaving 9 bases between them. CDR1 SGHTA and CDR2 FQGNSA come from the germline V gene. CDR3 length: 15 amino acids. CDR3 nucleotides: TGTGCCAGCAGCTTAGGTACCTTCCGCACAGATACGCAGTATTTT. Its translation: CASSLGTFRTDTQYF.

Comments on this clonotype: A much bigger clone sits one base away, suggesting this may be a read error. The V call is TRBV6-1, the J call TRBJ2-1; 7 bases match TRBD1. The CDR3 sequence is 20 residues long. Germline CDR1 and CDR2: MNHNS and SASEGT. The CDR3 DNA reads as TGTGCCGGCAGTTACACCGGACAGGAACTCCGTATATTCTCCTACAATGAGCAGTTCTTC. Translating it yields CAGSYTGQELRIFSYNEQFF.

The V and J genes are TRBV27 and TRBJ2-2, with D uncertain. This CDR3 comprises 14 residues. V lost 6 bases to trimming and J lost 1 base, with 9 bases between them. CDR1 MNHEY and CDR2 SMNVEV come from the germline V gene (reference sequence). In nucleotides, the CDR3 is TGTGCCAGCAGCTCGCTTGGGAACACCGGGGAGCTGTTTTTT. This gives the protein CASSSLGNTGELFF.

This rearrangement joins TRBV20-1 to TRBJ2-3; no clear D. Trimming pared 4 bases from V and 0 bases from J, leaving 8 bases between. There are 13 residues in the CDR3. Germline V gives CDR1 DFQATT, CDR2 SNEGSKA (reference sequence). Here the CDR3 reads CSANALSTDTQYF. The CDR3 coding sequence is TGCAGTGCTAATGCGTTGAGCACAGATACGCAGTATTTT.

The CDR3 DNA reads TGTGCCAGCAGCGTAGAAACCCCACCCGATGGCTACACCTTC. This encodes CASSVETPPDGYTF. This chain joins TRBV9 and TRBJ1-2; D is undetermined. The CDR3 extends over 14 amino acids. Per the germline V gene, CDR1 is SGDLS and CDR2 is YYNGEE. Trimming left V 0 bases short and J 6 bases short, with 12 bases between. Looking up the rest from reference TRBV9 and TRBJ1-2 gives the full variable domain: DSGVTQTPKHLITATGQRVTLRCSPRSGDLSVYWYQQSLDQGLQFLIQYYNGEERAKGNILERFSAQQFPDLHSELNLSSLELGDSALYFCASSVETPPDGYTFGSGTRLTVV.

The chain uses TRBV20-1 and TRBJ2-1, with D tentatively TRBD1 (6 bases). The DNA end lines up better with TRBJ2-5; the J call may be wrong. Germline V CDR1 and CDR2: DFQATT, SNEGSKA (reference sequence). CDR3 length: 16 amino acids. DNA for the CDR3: TGCAGTGCTAGAGCCTTTCAGGGACACAGAAATGAGACCCAGTACTTC. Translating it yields CSARAFQGHRNETQYF.

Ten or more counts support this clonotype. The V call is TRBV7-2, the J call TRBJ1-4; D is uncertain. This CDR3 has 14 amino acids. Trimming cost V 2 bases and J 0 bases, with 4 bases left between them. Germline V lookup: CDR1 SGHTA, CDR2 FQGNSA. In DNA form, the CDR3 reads TGTGCCAGCAGCTTAAGAGCAACTAATGAAAAACTGTTTTTT. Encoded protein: CASSLRATNEKLFF.

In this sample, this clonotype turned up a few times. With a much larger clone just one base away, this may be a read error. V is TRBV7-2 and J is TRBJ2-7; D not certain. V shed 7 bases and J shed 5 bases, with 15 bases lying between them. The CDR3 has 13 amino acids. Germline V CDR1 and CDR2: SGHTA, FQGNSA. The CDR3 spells CASNAQRRDEQYF. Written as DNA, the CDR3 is TGTGCCAGCAACGCCCAACGACGGGACGAGCAGTACTTC.

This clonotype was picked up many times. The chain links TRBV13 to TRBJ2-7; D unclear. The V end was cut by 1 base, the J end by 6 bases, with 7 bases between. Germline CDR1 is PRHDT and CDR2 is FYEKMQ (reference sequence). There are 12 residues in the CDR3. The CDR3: CASSLVFSEQYF. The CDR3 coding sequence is TGTGCCAGCAGCTTAGTCTTCAGCGAGCAGTACTTC.

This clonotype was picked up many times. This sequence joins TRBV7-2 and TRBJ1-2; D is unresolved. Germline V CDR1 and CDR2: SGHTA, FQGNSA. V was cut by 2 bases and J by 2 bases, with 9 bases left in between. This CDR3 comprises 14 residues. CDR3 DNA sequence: TGTGCCAGCAGCTTACGTACAGTCAACTATGGCTACACCTTC. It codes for CASSLRTVNYGYTF.

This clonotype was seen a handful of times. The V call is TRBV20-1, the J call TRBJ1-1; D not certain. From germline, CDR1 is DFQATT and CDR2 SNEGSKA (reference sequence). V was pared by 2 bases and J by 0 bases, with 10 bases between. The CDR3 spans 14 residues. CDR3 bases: TGCAGTGCTAGAAGGGCTATAATGAACACTGAAGCTTTCTTT. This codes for CSARRAIMNTEAFF.

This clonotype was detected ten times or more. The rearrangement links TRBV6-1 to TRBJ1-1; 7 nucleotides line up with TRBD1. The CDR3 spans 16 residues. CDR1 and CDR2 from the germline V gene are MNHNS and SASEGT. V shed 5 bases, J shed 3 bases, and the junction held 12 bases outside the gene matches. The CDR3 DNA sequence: TGTGCCAGCAGTCCCACGGGCGGAGGGGGCGACACTGAAGCTTTCTTT. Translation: CASSPTGGGGDTEAFF.

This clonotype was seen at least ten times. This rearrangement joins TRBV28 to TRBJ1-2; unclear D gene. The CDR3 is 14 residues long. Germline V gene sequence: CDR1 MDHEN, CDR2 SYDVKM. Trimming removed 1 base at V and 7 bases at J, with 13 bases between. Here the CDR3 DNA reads TGTGCCAGCAGTTTATCGGTTCTCGCAAGTGGCTACACCTTC. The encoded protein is CASSLSVLASGYTF.

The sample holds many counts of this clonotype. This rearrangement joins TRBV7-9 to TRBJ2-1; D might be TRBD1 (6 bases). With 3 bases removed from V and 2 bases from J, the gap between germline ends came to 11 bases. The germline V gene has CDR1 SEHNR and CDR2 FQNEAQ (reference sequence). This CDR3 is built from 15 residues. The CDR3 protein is CASSFRTETYNEQFF. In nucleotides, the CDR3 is TGTGCCAGCAGCTTCCGGACAGAAACCTACAATGAGCAGTTCTTC.

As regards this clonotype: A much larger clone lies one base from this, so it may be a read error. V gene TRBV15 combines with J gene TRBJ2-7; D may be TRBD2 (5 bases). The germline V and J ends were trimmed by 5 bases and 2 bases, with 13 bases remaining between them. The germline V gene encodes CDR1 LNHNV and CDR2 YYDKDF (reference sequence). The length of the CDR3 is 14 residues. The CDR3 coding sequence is TGTGCCACCAGCGGACTCGCTTCCCCCTACGAGCAGTACTTC. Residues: CATSGLASPYEQYF.

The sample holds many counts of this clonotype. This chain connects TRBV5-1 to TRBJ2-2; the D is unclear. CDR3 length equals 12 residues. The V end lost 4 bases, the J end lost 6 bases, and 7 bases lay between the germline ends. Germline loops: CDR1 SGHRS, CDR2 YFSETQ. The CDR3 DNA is TGCGCCAGCAGCGTATTTCCCGGGGAGCTGTTTTTT. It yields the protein CASSVFPGELFF.

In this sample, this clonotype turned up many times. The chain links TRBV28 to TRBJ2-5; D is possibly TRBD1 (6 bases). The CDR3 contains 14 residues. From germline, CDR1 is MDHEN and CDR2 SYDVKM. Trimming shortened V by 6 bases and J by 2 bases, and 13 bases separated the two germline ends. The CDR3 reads CASRETGSQETQYF. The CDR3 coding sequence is TGTGCCAGCAGGGAAACAGGGAGTCAAGAGACCCAGTACTTC.

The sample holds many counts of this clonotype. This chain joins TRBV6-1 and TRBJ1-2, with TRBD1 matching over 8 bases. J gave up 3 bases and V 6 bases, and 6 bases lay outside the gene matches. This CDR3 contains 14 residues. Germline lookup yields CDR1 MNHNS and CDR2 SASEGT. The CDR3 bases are TGTGCCAGCAGGGCCGGACAGGGTGACTATGGCTACACCTTC. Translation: CASRAGQGDYGYTF.

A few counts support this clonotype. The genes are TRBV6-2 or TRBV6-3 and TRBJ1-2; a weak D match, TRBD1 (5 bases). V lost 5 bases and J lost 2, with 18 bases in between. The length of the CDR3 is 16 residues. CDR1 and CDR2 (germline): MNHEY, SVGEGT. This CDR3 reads CASSDSWDYLNYGYTF. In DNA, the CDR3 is TGTGCCAGCAGTGATAGCTGGGACTACCTAAACTATGGCTACACCTTC.

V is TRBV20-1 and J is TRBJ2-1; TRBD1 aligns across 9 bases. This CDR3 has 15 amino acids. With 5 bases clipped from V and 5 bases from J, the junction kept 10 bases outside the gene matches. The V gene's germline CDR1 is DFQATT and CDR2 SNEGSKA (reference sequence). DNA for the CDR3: TGCAGTGCTCCCCGGACAGGGGACTTCCACAATGAGCAGTTCTTC. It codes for CSAPRTGDFHNEQFF.

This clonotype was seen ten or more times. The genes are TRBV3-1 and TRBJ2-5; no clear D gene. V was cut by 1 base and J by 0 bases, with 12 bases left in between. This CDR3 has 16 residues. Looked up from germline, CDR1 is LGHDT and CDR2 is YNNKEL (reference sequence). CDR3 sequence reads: CASSQATKPYQETQYF. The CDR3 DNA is TGTGCCAGCAGCCAAGCAACGAAGCCGTACCAAGAGACCCAGTACTTC.

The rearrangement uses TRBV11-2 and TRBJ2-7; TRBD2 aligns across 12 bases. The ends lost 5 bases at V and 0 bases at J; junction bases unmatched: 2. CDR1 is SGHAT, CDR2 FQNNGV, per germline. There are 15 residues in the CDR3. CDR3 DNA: TGTGCCAGCAGCGCGACTAGCGGGGGCTCCTACGAGCAGTACTTC. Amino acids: CASSATSGGSYEQYF. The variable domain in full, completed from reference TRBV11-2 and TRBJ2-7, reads EAGVAQSPRYKIIEKRQSVAFWCNPISGHATLYWYQQILGQGPKLLIQFQNNGVVDDSQLPKDRFSAERLKGVDSTLKIQPAKLEDSAVYLCASSATSGGSYEQYFGPGTRLTVT.

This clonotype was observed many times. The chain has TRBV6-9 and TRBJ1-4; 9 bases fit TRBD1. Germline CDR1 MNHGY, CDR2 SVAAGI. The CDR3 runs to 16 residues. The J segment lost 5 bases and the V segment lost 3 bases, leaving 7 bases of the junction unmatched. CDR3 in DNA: TGTGCCAGCAGTTACCCTGACGGGACAGGGAATGAAAAACTGTTTTTT. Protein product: CASSYPDGTGNEKLFF.

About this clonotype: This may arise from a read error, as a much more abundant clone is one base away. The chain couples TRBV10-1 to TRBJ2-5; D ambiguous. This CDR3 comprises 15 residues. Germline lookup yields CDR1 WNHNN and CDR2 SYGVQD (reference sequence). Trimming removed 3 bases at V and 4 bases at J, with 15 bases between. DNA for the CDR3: TGCGCCAGCAGTGACGGAGAGCCGGAAGGAGAGACCCAGTACTTC. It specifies CASSDGEPEGETQYF.

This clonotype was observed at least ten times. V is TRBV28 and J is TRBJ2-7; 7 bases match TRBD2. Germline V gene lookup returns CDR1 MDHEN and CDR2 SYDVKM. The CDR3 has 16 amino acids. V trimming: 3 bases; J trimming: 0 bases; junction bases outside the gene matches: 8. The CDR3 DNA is TGTGCCAGCAGTTTCTGGGGGGGTAGCTTCTCCTACGAGCAGTACTTC. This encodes CASSFWGGSFSYEQYF.